The clone carrying this T cell receptor beta chain was detected ten times or more. Its antigen is currently unknown. This entry comes from a study of metastatic and nonmetastatic thyroid tumors. Study-wide findings and caveats: Significantly greater TCR beta diversity was reportedly found in malignant thyroid tumors than in benign nodules (in blood and tumor).

TCRdb re-called the PCR reads via MiXCR. The sample has 25,000 to 30,000 clones; over 12% are singletons. Germline-derived CDR1 and CDR2 are MDHEN and SYDVKM. The CDR3 sequence is 15 residues long. V lost 5 bases and J 0 bases, leaving 11 bases between the germline ends. Thyroid surgery was performed in patients who had received no treatment beforehand. The clonotype was recovered from a male donor with papillary thyroid cancer or a benign thyroid nodule (not recorded which). Some clones in this sample may be carry-over from other donors' samples. The chain couples TRBV28 to TRBJ1-3, with no clear D. Material for sequencing was blood. For the CDR3, the DNA is TGTGCCAGCAGTACAAGAAAACGCTCTGGAAACACCATATATTTT. It translates to CASSTRKRSGNTIYF.